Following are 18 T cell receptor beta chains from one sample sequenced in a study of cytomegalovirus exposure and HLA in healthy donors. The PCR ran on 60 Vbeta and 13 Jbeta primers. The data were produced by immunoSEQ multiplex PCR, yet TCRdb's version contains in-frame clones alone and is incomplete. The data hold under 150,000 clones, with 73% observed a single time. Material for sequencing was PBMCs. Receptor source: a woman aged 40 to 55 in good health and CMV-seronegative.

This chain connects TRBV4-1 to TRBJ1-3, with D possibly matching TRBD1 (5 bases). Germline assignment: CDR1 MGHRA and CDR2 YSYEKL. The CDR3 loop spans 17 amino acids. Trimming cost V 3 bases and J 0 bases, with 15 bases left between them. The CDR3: CASSQGGYPHSGNTIYF. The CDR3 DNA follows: TGCGCCAGCAGCCAGGGGGGGTATCCTCACTCTGGAAACACCATATATTTT.

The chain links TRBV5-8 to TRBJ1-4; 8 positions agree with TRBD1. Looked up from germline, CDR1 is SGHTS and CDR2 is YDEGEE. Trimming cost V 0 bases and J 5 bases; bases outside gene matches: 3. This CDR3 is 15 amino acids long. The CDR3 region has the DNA TGTGCCAGCAGCTTGGGGCAGGGGGCGAATGAAAAACTGTTTTTT. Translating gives CASSLGQGANEKLFF.

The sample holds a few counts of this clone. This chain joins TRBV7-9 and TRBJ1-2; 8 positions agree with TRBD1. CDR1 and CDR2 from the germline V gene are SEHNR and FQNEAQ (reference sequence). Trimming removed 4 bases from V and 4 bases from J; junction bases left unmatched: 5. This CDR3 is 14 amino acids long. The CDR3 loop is CASSSGQAGYGYTF. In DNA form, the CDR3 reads TGTGCCAGCAGCTCGGGACAGGCAGGCTATGGCTACACCTTC.

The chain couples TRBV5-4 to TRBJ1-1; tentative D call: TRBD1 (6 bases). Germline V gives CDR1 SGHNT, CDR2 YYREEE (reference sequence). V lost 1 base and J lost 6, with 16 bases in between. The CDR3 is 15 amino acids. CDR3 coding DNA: TGTGCCAGCAGCTTGCTGGGGGCGAGGTCTTCTGAAGCTTTCTTT. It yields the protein CASSLLGARSSEAFF. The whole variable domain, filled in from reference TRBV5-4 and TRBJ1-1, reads ETGVTQSPTHLIKTRGQQVTLRCSSQSGHNTVSWYQQALGQGPQFIFQYYREEENGRGNFPPRFSGLQFPNYSSELNVNALELDDSALYLCASSLLGARSSEAFFGQGTRLTVV.

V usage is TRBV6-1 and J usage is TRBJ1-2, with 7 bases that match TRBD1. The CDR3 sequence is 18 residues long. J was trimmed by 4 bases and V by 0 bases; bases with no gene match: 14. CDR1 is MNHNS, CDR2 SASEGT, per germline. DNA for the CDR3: TGTGCCAGCAGTGAAGCGTATGTTATGTGGGACAGCAGCTATGGCTACACCTTC. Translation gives CASSEAYVMWDSSYGYTF.

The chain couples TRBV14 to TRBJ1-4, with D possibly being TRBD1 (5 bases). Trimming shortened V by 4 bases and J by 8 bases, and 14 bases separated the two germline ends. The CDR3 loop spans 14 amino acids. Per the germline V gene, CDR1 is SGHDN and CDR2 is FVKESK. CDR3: CASSPLGGDEKLFF. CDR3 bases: TGTGCCAGCAGCCCCTTGGGGGGTGACGAAAAACTGTTTTTT.

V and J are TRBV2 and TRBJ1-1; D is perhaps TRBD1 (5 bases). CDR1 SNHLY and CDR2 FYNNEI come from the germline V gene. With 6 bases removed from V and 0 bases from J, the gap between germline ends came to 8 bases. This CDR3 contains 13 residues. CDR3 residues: CASRETVNTEAFF. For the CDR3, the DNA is TGTGCCAGCAGGGAGACAGTGAACACTGAAGCTTTCTTT.

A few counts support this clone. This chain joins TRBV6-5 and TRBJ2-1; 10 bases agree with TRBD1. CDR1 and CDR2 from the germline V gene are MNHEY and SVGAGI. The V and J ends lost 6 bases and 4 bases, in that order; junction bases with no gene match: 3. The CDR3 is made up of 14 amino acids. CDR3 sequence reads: CASRGQGRYNEQFF. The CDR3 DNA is TGTGCCAGCAGGGGACAGGGGAGGTACAATGAGCAGTTCTTC.

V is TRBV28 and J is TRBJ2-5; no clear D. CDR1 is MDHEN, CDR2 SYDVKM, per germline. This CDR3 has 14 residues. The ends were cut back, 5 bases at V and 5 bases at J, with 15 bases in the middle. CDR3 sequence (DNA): TGTGCCAGCAGTCTCGTCGGAGATCGGGAGACCCAGTACTTC. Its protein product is CASSLVGDRETQYF.

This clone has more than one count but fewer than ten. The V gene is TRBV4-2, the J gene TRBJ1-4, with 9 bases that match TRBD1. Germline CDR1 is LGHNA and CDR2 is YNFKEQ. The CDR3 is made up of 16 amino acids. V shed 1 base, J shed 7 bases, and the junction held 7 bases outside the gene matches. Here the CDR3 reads CASSQGPGQGGEKLFF. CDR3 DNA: TGTGCCAGCAGCCAAGGACCGGGACAGGGTGGTGAAAAACTGTTTTTT.

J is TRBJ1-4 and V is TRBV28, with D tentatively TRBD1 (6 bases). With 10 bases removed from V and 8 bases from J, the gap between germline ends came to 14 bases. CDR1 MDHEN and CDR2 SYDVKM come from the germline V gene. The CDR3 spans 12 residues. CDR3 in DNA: TGTGCCACCGACAAGGGGGGGGAAAAACTGTTTTTT. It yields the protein CATDKGGEKLFF.

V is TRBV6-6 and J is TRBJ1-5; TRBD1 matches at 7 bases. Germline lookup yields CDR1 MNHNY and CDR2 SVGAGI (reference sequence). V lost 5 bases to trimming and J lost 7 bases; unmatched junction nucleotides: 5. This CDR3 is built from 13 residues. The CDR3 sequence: CASSRGTEQPQHF. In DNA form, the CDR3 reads TGTGCCAGCAGTCGCGGGACAGAACAGCCCCAGCATTTT.

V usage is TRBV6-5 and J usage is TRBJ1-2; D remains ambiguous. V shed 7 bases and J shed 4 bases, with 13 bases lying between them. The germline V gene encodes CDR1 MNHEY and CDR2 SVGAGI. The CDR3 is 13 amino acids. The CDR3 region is CASISSRGYGYTF. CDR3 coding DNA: TGTGCCAGCATCTCATCGCGCGGCTATGGCTACACCTTC.

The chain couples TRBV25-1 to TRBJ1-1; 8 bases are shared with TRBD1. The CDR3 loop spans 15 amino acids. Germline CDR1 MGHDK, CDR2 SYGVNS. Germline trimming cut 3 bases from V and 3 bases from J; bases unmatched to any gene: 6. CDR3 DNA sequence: TGTGCCAGCAGTGATTCAGGGGGCGGGGACACTGAAGCTTTCTTT. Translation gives CASSDSGGGDTEAFF.

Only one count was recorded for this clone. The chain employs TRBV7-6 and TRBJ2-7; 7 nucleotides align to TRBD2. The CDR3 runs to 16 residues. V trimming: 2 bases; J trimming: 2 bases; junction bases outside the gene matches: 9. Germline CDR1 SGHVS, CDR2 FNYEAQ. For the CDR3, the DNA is TGTGCCAGCAGCTTACCAAGCGGGACCGTAGCCTACGAGCAGTACGTC. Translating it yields CASSLPSGTVAYEQYV.

The CDR3 sequence is CASSPAGQGRNGYTF. CDR3 nucleotides: TGTGCCAGCAGCCCTGCTGGACAGGGAAGAAATGGCTACACCTTC. The chain combines TRBV7-9 with TRBJ1-2; 8 bases agree with TRBD1. Germline CDR1 and CDR2: SEHNR and FQNEAQ (reference sequence). This CDR3 region has 15 residues. Unmatched junction bases numbered 11, after V lost 5 bases and J lost 6 bases.

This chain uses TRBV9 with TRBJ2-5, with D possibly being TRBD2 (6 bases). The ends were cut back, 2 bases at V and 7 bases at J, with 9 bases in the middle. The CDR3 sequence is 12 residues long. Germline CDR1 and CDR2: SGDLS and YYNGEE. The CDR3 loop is CASSVAGGTQYF. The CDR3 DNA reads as TGTGCCAGCAGCGTGGCCGGGGGGACCCAGTACTTC.

The CDR3, as DNA: TGTGCCAGCGGGAAGGAAGCGGGGGAAAAGGGGTACTTC. Amino acid sequence: CASGKEAGEKGYF. This rearrangement joins TRBV2 to TRBJ2-7; 8 bases are a match to TRBD2. The V gene end was trimmed by 8 bases and the J gene end by 12 bases; junction bases not matched to a gene: 15. The CDR3 has 13 amino acids. CDR1 is SNHLY and CDR2 is FYNNEI in the germline V gene.